This is a list of T cell receptor beta chains from one sample in a study of identical twins. TCRdb re-analysed the 5' RACE reads in MiXCR, keeping a single row per CDR3 protein. Of some 1,700,000 distinct CDR3 sequences in the sample, around 29% were seen once. Sequenced: cord blood. Source of these receptors: a newborn girl in good health. The CDR3 runs from the conserved cysteine through the conserved F or W.

>TRBV20-1|TRBJ2-1|16
CSASTVGTSLTNEQFF
>TRBV5-4|TRBJ2-7|15
CASRRWGGGSYEQYF
>TRBV21-1|TRBJ2-3|16
CASSPQNGMGSDTQYF
>TRBV9|TRBJ2-3|15
CASSAGTSSADTQYF
>TRBV3-1|TRBJ1-6|14
CASSPRGRNSPLHF
>TRBV4-2|TRBJ1-1|16
CASSQDLWFMNTEAFF
>TRBV20-1|TRBJ2-3|15
CSASRVAGGRDTQYF
>TRBV12-3/TRBV12-4|TRBJ2-1|13
CASSLRGHNEQFF
>TRBV3-1|TRBJ2-7|17
CASSQVPSGRGAYEQYF
>TRBV4-2|TRBJ1-2|14
CASSQVMGGTGYTF
>TRBV4-2|TRBJ2-3|14
CASSQDSAVDTQYF